The entry below describes one TCR beta chain. The data belong to a study of blood T cell repertoires in COVID-19. Original processing methods: Estimates of nucleated cell counts were drawn from the amplification of reference gene primers. TCRdb's table, derived via immunoSEQ multiplex PCR, lists solely in-frame clones and lacks some. V and J calls and clone size are as listed in that table; D and trimming were resolved from the DNA. The sample consists of roughly 130,000 clones, roughly 86% of them appearing once. Germline CDR1 is SGDLS and CDR2 is YYNGEE. The trim removed 4 bases at V and 7 bases at J, leaving 10 bases unmatched. The CDR3 spans 14 residues.

The sequence was obtained from a woman aged 60 to 75 with acute or convalescent COVID-19. This chain links TRBV9 with TRBJ1-2; TRBD1 aligns across 7 bases. Source material: peripheral blood. CDR3 sequence: CASSTPTGTVGYTF. CDR3 bases: TGTGCCAGCAGCACCCCAACCGGGACAGTTGGCTACACCTTC. Full variable domain (remainder filled in from reference TRBV9 and TRBJ1-2): DSGVTQTPKHLITATGQRVTLRCSPRSGDLSVYWYQQSLDQGLQFLIQYYNGEERAKGNILERFSAQQFPDLHSELNLSSLELGDSALYFCASSTPTGTVGYTFGSGTRLTVV.